The 7 T cell receptor beta chains below come from one sample, sequenced in a study of CD8+ T cells in alopecia areata. Treatment of the sample: oral pan-JAK inhibitor, 5-10 mg twice daily. Isolated RNA was reverse transcribed into cDNA used as the sequencing template. Using immunoSEQ multiplex PCR, the repertoire was profiled, and TCRdb retains in-frame clones only, with some absent. In the table there are about 74,000 clones, 25% to 35% of which are singletons. The material was CD8+ T cells sorted from blood, obtained at week 4, from a patient treated with tofacitinib. The receptors derive from a human donor with alopecia areata.

The J gene is TRBJ2-2, the V gene TRBV29-1, with D perhaps matching TRBD2 (5 bases). V gave up 6 bases and J gave up 6 bases, with 14 bases separating them. Germline lookup yields CDR1 SQVTM and CDR2 ANQGSEA. The CDR3 length is 13 residues. This CDR3 reads CSVADLRAGELFF. CDR3 nucleotides: TGCAGCGTAGCGGACCTGAGAGCCGGGGAGCTGTTTTTT.

The chain joins TRBV7-9 to TRBJ2-5, with D uncertain. The DNA end lines up better with TRBJ2-7; the J call may be wrong. This CDR3 is 13 amino acids long. The germline V gene encodes CDR1 SEHNR and CDR2 FQNEAQ (reference sequence). CDR3 DNA sequence: TGTGCCAGCATTGGCGAAACCTCCTACGAGCAGTACTTC. It encodes CASIGETSYEQYF.

The table lists this clone with a few counts. The chain is built from TRBV29-1 and TRBJ1-3; no definite D call. The CDR3 is made up of 13 amino acids. Trimming stripped 3 bases from V and 0 bases from J, with 6 bases between. In germline, CDR1 is SQVTM, CDR2 ANQGSEA. The chain's CDR3 is CSVETGSGNTIYF. As DNA, the CDR3 is TGCAGCGTTGAGACCGGCTCTGGAAACACCATATATTTT.

This clone was recorded a few times. The chain combines TRBV6-1 with TRBJ1-4; D call uncertain. V lost 2 bases to trimming and J lost 0 bases, with 10 bases between them. The CDR3 extends over 16 amino acids. Per the germline V gene, CDR1 is MNHNS and CDR2 is SASEGT. CDR3 bases: TGTGCCAGCAGTGAAAAGGTGACTGCAACTAATGAAAAACTGTTTTTT. Translation gives CASSEKVTATNEKLFF.

The chain links TRBV7-9 to TRBJ2-7; 12 bases agree with TRBD2. Germline V gene sequence: CDR1 SEHNR, CDR2 FQNEAQ (reference sequence). The V gene end was trimmed by 4 bases and the J gene end by 1 base; junction bases not matched to a gene: 2. This CDR3 has 15 residues. The chain's CDR3 is CASSWTSGKSYEQYF. DNA for the CDR3: TGTGCCAGCAGCTGGACTAGCGGGAAATCCTACGAGCAGTACTTC.

This clone was detected only a few times. The chain is built from TRBV18 and TRBJ2-2, with 10 nucleotides matching TRBD2. V lost 3 bases to trimming and J lost 4 bases; unmatched junction nucleotides: 2. CDR1 and CDR2 from the germline V gene are KGHSH and LQKENI. The CDR3 is 15 residues long. The CDR3 loop is CASSPTSGFTGELFF. The DNA of the CDR3 is TGTGCCAGCTCACCGACTAGCGGGTTCACCGGGGAGCTGTTTTTT. The full variable domain, with the rest looked up from reference TRBV18 and TRBJ2-2, is NAGVMQNPRHLVRRRGQEARLRCSPMKGHSHVYWYRQLPEEGLKFMVYLQKENIIDESGMPKERFSAEFPKEGPSILRIQQVVRGDSAAYFCASSPTSGFTGELFFGEGSRLTVL.

The rearrangement links TRBV10-3 to TRBJ2-3; possible D gene TRBD2, 6 bases. Germline V gives CDR1 ENHRY, CDR2 SYGVKD. The CDR3 consists of 15 residues. Between the trimmed V and J ends, which lost 0 bases and 0 bases, there was a span of 7 bases. The CDR3 spells CAISESRGSTDTQYF. CDR3 DNA sequence: TGTGCCATCAGTGAGTCGCGGGGTAGCACAGATACGCAGTATTTT.